The TCR beta chain under discussion was sequenced for a study of blood T cells in healthy people across ages. In the study overall: Capture via template switching afforded approximately one barcoded beta molecule per two T cells.

Concerning this clonotype: The antigen is not known.

This CDR3 contains 14 residues. CDR1 and CDR2 from the germline V gene are SNHLY and FYNNEI. Trimming left V 7 bases short and J 5 bases short, with 15 bases between. Through a sample-barcoded 5' primer and a J-beta primer mix, a second PCR was run for roughly 6 to 12 cycles. TCRdb passed the 5' RACE reads through MiXCR, listing each CDR3 protein once. The sample consists of roughly 830,000 distinct CDR3 sequences, 60% to 80% of them appearing once. Study-level points and caveats: What prevented conclusive comparison of naive and antigen-experienced cells was that PBMCs were unsorted.

The source material was blood. This clonotype was obtained from a man aged 25-45 years in good health. The chain recombines TRBV2 with TRBJ2-1, with D hard to call. CDR3 sequence: CASTPGQFNNEQFF. The CDR3 DNA sequence: TGTGCCAGCACCCCTGGCCAGTTTAACAATGAGCAGTTCTTC.